This is a list of T cell receptor beta chains from one sample in a study of Graves' ophthalmopathy and Graves' hyperthyroidism. TCRdb re-derived calls from the multiplex PCR reads in MiXCR, one entry per CDR3 protein. The sample has around 1,200,000 distinct CDR3 sequences; about 35% are singletons. The specimen sequenced was peripheral blood or thyroid tissue (not recorded which). The receptors come from an adult man with Graves' hyperthyroidism. The CDR3 runs from the conserved cysteine through the conserved F or W. Fields, in order: J gene, D gene, V gene, clone size, CDR3 DNA, CDR3 protein. D genes are given only for firm matches. Clone sizes are given selectively: once, few, many, or a class where the clone is expanded.

>TRBJ1-5|NA|TRBV20-1|NA
TGCAGTTCCGCAGGGATAGGCAATCAGCCCCAGCATTTT
CSSAGIGNQPQHF
>TRBJ1-2|NA|TRBV10-3|few
TGTGCCATCAAACCCCGACAGAAGGAAGACCCCTATGGCTACACCTTC
CAIKPRQKEDPYGYTF
>TRBJ1-6|NA|TRBV4-1|few
TGTGCCAGCAGTACAATCAGGGGCTGGAGCTCCTATAATTCACCCCTCCACTTT
CASSTIRGWSSYNSPLHF
>TRBJ1-5|NA|TRBV20-1|few
TGCAGTGCTAGAGATCACGGAATTACTTTACTCAATCAGCCCCAGCATTTT
CSARDHGITLLNQPQHF
>TRBJ2-2|NA|TRBV7-7|many
TGTGCCAGCAGCCCGGGTTTAGGGGAGCTGTTTTTT
CASSPGLGELFF
>TRBJ2-1|NA|TRBV25-1|NA
TGTGCCAGCAGCACGGAGTGGACGAATGAGCAGTTCTTC
CASSTEWTNEQFF
>TRBJ2-7|TRBD1|TRBV20-1|NA
TGCAGTGCTTCTCAGCAGGGGGCCGAGCAGTACTTC
CSASQQGAEQYF
>TRBJ2-2|TRBD2|TRBV5-1|many
TGCGCCAGCACGCGGCGGGAGGGCCAATCCGGGGAGCTGTTTTTT
CASTRREGQSGELFF
>TRBJ1-1|NA|TRBV5-1|few
TGCGCCAGCAGCCTGGCCAGTCTCACTGAAGCTTTCTTT
CASSLASLTEAFF
>TRBJ1-1|NA|TRBV25-1|NA
TGTGCCAGCAGTGAATTGGCCAGGGTGAACACTGAAGCTTTCTTT
CASSELARVNTEAFF
>TRBJ1-1|NA|TRBV7-3|NA
TGTGCCAGCAGATCTGAGGCAGGGAACACTGAAGCTTTCTTT
CASRSEAGNTEAFF
>TRBJ2-5|NA|TRBV12-3/TRBV12-4|NA
TGTGCCAGCAGTCTTATCCTCCGGGACCTCCAAGAGACCCAGTACTTC
CASSLILRDLQETQYF
>TRBJ2-7|TRBD1|TRBV9|NA
TGTGCCAGCAGCCATGATGACAGGGCAAGGGAGCAGTACTTC
CASSHDDRAREQYF
>TRBJ1-5|NA|TRBV7-9|few
TGTGCCAGCAGTGTTCAAGAGACCCAGCATTTT
CASSVQETQHF
>TRBJ1-3|NA|TRBV10-3|NA
TGTGCCATCAGTGAGGGGACCGCCGAAGCTTTT
CAISEGTAEAF
>TRBJ2-2|NA|TRBV12-3/TRBV12-4|few
TGTGCCAGCAGATCGATCGGCGGGGAGCTGTTTTTT
CASRSIGGELFF
>TRBJ1-5|TRBD1|TRBV19|many
TGTGCCAGTAGTCTACGACAGGGCGAACAGCCCCAGCATTTT
CASSLRQGEQPQHF
>TRBJ1-2|TRBD1|TRBV15|NA
TGTGCCACCAGCAGAACAGGGGGCAGCTACACCTTC
CATSRTGGSYTF